This TCR beta chain was identified during a study of shared clonotypes between healthy human individuals. Generated by immunoSEQ multiplex PCR, the TCRdb table keeps only in-frame clones and is missing some. Of under 750,000 clones listed, roughly 72% were seen once; the top ten hold more than 1.5%. A word on this clone: Its cognate antigen is unknown.

Regarding the study as a whole: The diversity represented, both genetic and in exposure history, was limited by few donors. Rarefaction demonstrated incomplete sorted-subset sequencing despite large depth.

The receptor comes from a woman aged 25-40 years in good health. The material sequenced was memory CD4+ T cells sorted from blood. Subset specified: CD45RA-negative fraction.

CDR3 sequence reads: CASSLVGQLNEQFF. The DNA for the CDR3 is TGTGCCAGCAGCTTAGTGGGACAGCTTAATGAGCAGTTCTTC. The rearrangement uses TRBV7-9 and TRBJ2-1; 7 bases fit TRBD1. The CDR3 extends over 14 amino acids. Trimming at V came to 1 base and at J to 7 bases, leaving 4 bases not matched to a gene. CDR1 is SEHNR, CDR2 FQNEAQ, per germline (reference sequence). Using reference TRBV7-9 and TRBJ2-1 for the parts outside the CDR3, the full variable domain is DTGVSQNPRHKITKRGQNVTFRCDPISEHNRLYWYRQTLGQGPEFLTYFQNEAQLEKSRLLSDRFSAERPKGSFSTLEIQRTEQGDSAMYLCASSLVGQLNEQFFGPGTRLTVL.